The source of this TCR beta chain is a study of blood T cell repertoires in COVID-19. Overall study: Nucleic acid was either cDNA or gDNA, and it came from T cells, B-cell-depleted T cells, or PBMCs.

CDR1 and CDR2 (germline): SGDLS, YYNGEE. There are 16 residues in the CDR3. Trimming at V came to 0 bases and at J to 3 bases, leaving 5 bases not matched to a gene. As processed by the authors: Estimation of nucleated cell counts was performed using reference gene primer amplification. The method was immunoSEQ multiplex PCR; TCRdb's version includes in-frame clones alone and lacks a portion of them. That table gives V, J and clone size, and the DNA gave D and trimming. The sample includes 300,000 or so clones, about 90% of them seen just once. The receptor was isolated from a woman between 50 and 59 years old who had recovered from COVID-19. The material sequenced was peripheral blood. The chain has TRBV9 and TRBJ2-2; 7 bases map to TRBD1. The CDR3 sequence: CASSVGGTAYTGELFF. The CDR3 DNA is TGTGCCAGCAGCGTAGGTGGGACAGCTTACACCGGGGAGCTGTTTTTT.